This T cell receptor (beta chain) originates from a study of blood T cell repertoires in COVID-19. Trimming cost V 2 bases and J 7 bases; bases outside gene matches: 6. This CDR3 comprises 16 residues. CDR1 MNHNS and CDR2 SASEGT come from the germline V gene. Measured with immunoSEQ multiplex PCR; TCRdb has only the in-frame clones, and not every one. The sample shows roughly 84,000 clones, around four fifths of them seen only once. This clonotype originated in an older man with active or convalescent COVID-19. J is TRBJ1-6 and V is TRBV6-1; 9 bases are a match to TRBD1. Source material: peripheral blood. The CDR3 protein is CASSEPGQGQNSPLHF. The CDR3 nucleotides read TGTGCCAGCAGTGAACCTGGACAGGGGCAAAATTCACCCCTCCACTTT.